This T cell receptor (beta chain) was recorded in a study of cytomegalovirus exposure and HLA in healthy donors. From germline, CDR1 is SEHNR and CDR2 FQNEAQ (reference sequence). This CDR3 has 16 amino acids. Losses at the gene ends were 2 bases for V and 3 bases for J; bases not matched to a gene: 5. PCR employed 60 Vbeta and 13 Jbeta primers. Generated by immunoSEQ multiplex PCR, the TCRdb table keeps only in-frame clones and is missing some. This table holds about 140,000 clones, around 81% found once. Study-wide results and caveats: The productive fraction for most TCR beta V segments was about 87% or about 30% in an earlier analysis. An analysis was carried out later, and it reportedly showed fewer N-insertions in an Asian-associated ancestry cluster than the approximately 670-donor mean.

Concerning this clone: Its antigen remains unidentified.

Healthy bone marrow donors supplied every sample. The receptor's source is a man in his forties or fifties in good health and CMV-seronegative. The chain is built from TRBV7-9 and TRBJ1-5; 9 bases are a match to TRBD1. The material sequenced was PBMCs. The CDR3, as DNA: TGTGCCAGCAGCTTATCGGGACAGGGACACAATCAGCCCCAGCATTTT. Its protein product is CASSLSGQGHNQPQHF. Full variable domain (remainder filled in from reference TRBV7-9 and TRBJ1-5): DTGVSQNPRHKITKRGQNVTFRCDPISEHNRLYWYRQTLGQGPEFLTYFQNEAQLEKSRLLSDRFSAERPKGSFSTLEIQRTEQGDSAMYLCASSLSGQGHNQPQHFGDGTRLSIL.